A selection of T cell receptor beta chains follows, all from one sample in a study of control samples from healthy donors and cancer patients. TCRdb's table, derived via immunoSEQ multiplex PCR, lists solely in-frame clones and lacks some. The table lists 170,000 or so clones, approximately 92% of them singletons. Sequenced material: blood. The receptors derive from a man aged 18 to 35 in good health. Each CDR3 is given with its conserved first and last residue. A D gene is named only where the DNA matches it firmly. Size tells how often a clone was seen (once, few, many) or the class of an expanded clone, and some rows leave it out.

TRBJ1-1,-,TRBV24-1,-,TGTGCCACCAGTGATTGGACAGCTACTGAAGCTTTCTTT,CATSDWTATEAFF
TRBJ1-5,-,TRBV2,-,TGTGCCAGCAGTGCGGACAGCAATCAGCCCCAGCATTTT,CASSADSNQPQHF
TRBJ2-2,-,TRBV30,-,TGTGCCTGGAGTCGCACTAGCCTCGGGGAGCTGTTTTTT,CAWSRTSLGELFF
TRBJ1-6,-,TRBV6-5,-,TGTGCCAGCAGCCCGAAGCCCTCCTATAATTCACCCCTCCACTTT,CASSPKPSYNSPLHF
TRBJ2-3,-,TRBV9,-,TGTGCCAGCAGCACCAGACCGGGGACAGATACGCAGTATTTT,CASSTRPGTDTQYF
TRBJ2-3,once,TRBV5-1,-,TGCGCCAGCAGCTCGTACAGGGAAACAGATACGCAGTATTTT,CASSSYRETDTQYF
TRBJ2-4,-,TRBV18,TRBD1,TGTGCCAGCTCACCAGGACAGGGGGGGGCCAAAAACATTCAGTACTTC,CASSPGQGGAKNIQYF
TRBJ2-2,-,TRBV6-2/TRBV6-3,TRBD2,TGTGCCAGCAGTTACTCCTTCGCGGGGGGGCCTATCACCGGGGAGCTGTTTTTT,CASSYSFAGGPITGELFF
TRBJ1-5,-,TRBV12-2,-,TGTGCAAGTCGCTTAGGCCCGACAGGGGCGGAATGTCAGCCCCAGCATTTT,CASRLGPTGAECQPQHF
TRBJ1-1,-,TRBV28,-,TGTGCCACGAAGACGGGGGCTGAAGCTTTCTTT,CATKTGAEAFF
TRBJ2-1,-,TRBV6-2/TRBV6-3,-,TGTGCCAGCAGCTCTCTCTTGGGTCGGGGCCCGAATTACAATGAGCAGTTCTTC,CASSSLLGRGPNYNEQFF
TRBJ2-1,-,TRBV6-4,-,TGTGCCAGCAGTGACTCGATAGACCACAATGAGCAGTTCTTC,CASSDSIDHNEQFF
TRBJ1-4,-,TRBV9,-,TGTGCCAGCAGCGTAGCTTTGGGGGAAAAACTGTTTTTT,CASSVALGEKLFF
TRBJ2-1,-,TRBV5-5,-,TGTGCCAGCAGCTTGCAGGGCACCTACAATGAGCAGTTCTTC,CASSLQGTYNEQFF
TRBJ1-1,-,TRBV25-1,-,TGTGCCAGCAGGGAAGACAGCGAAGCTTTCTTT,CASREDSEAFF
TRBJ2-5,-,TRBV25-1,-,TGTGCCAGCAGTGAATCTGGCATCATGTACCAAGAGACCCAGTACTTC,CASSESGIMYQETQYF
TRBJ1-6,few,TRBV9,-,TGTGCCAGCAGCTCCGGGCAAAATTCACCCCTCCACTTT,CASSSGQNSPLHF
TRBJ2-2,-,TRBV5-1,-,TGCGCCAGCAGCTTGGTTCCGGTATCGAACACCGGGGAGCTGTTTTTT,CASSLVPVSNTGELFF
TRBJ1-2,-,TRBV28,TRBD1,TGTGCCAGCAGTTTACAGGACAGGGTCAGCTATGGCTACACCTTC,CASSLQDRVSYGYTF
TRBJ1-4,-,TRBV2,TRBD1,TGTGCCAGCAGTCCCCGGACAGGCTGGGTGGAAAAACTGTTTTTT,CASSPRTGWVEKLFF
TRBJ2-7,-,TRBV12-5,TRBD1,TGTGCTAGTGGTCTGGGTGGACAGGCCTCCTACGAGCAGTACTTC,CASGLGGQASYEQYF
TRBJ1-5,once,TRBV18,-,TGTGCCAGCTCACCTAACAGGGATCAGCCCCAGCATTTT,CASSPNRDQPQHF
TRBJ1-1,-,TRBV10-3,-,TGTGCCACGGGAGAATTGGGCACTGAAGCTTTCTTT,CATGELGTEAFF
TRBJ1-2,-,TRBV3-1/TRBV3-2,-,TGTGCCAGCAGCCAAGACGCCTACTATGGCTACACCTTC,CASSQDAYYGYTF
TRBJ2-3,-,TRBV2,TRBD2,TGTGCCAGCAGGAAAAGTCATAGCGGGGGGGGAGATACGCAGTATTTT,CASRKSHSGGGDTQYF
TRBJ2-2,-,TRBV27,-,TGTGCCAACAGTTTGCTATCCAAGGGGGAGCTGTTTTTT,CANSLLSKGELFF
TRBJ2-3,-,TRBV2,-,TGTGCCAGCAGTCCCCTCCACGTAAACACAGATACGCAGTATTTT,CASSPLHVNTDTQYF
TRBJ2-2,-,TRBV10-1,TRBD2,TGCGCCAGCAGTGATCCCAGCGGGGGGTTCGCGAACACCGGGGAGCTGTTTTTT,CASSDPSGGFANTGELFF
TRBJ2-7,-,TRBV15,TRBD1,TGTGCCACCAGCCCGTTTAGGAGCAGGGGGCTAATTGAGCAGTACTTC,CATSPFRSRGLIEQYF
TRBJ1-5,-,TRBV5-4,-,TGTGCCAGCAGCCAGGACCGAAATCAGCCCCAGCATTTT,CASSQDRNQPQHF
TRBJ2-3,once,TRBV5-1,-,TGCGCCAGCACCCGGGCCTCTAGCACAGATACGCAGTATTTT,CASTRASSTDTQYF
TRBJ1-2,-,TRBV24-1,-,TGTGCCACCAGTGTTAGTCTGGGCTATGGCTACACCTTC,CATSVSLGYGYTF
TRBJ1-5,-,TRBV2,-,TGTGCCAGCAGCCTGCTAGGAGGCGGCAATCAGCCCCAGCATTTT,CASSLLGGGNQPQHF
TRBJ2-5,-,TRBV7-9,-,TGTGCCAGCAGCTTATTTACGGGCCAGGGCCCTTACCAAGAGACCCAGTACTTC,CASSLFTGQGPYQETQYF
TRBJ2-3,-,TRBV6-2/TRBV6-3,-,TGTGCCAGCAGTTATACGGGAGGCAGGGGTACAGATACGCAGTATTTT,CASSYTGGRGTDTQYF
TRBJ2-7,-,TRBV10-3,-,TGTGCCATCAGGGCGAGGGACGGTTCGTTGGAGCAGTACTTC,CAIRARDGSLEQYF
TRBJ2-1,-,TRBV29-1,TRBD1,TGCAGCTCATGGGGGGACAGGGACTACAATGAGCAGTTCTTC,CSSWGDRDYNEQFF
TRBJ1-5,-,TRBV7-8,-,TGTGCCAGCAAGGCAGGCCCCCCGGGGGGCAATCAGCCCCAGCATTTT,CASKAGPPGGNQPQHF
TRBJ2-3,-,TRBV6-5,-,TGTGCCAGCAGAGGACAGACCGTAGATACGCAGTATTTT,CASRGQTVDTQYF
TRBJ1-1,-,TRBV19,-,TGTGCCAGTACATTTCGGGGGATTAAGGCTGAAGCTTTCTTT,CASTFRGIKAEAFF
TRBJ2-3,-,TRBV3-1/TRBV3-2,-,TGTGCCAGCAGCCAAGGGGGGCTACGGGATACGCAGTATTTT,CASSQGGLRDTQYF